The subject of this entry is one T cell receptor (beta chain). Antigen unknown. The data were obtained in a study of response to subunit inactivated influenza vaccine. Points from the study as a whole: It was suggested by the authors that few new T cells are recruited by each seasonal influenza vaccination.

TCRdb itself ran the RT-PCR reads through MiXCR, one entry per CDR3 protein. The sample holds hundreds of thousands of distinct CDR3 sequences, 14% seen once. The ends were cut back, 1 base at V and 9 bases at J, with 10 bases in the middle. This CDR3 contains 13 residues. The J gene is TRBJ2-1, the V gene TRBV12-3 or TRBV12-4, with D perhaps matching TRBD1 or TRBD2 (5 bases each). Sequencing was performed on PBMCs from blood, taken around 15 days before vaccination. The source of this sequence is a man aged 50-59 years who received an inactivated influenza vaccine. CDR3 nucleotide sequence: TGTGCCAGCAGTTTAGGGGGGTGGGGTGAGCAGTTCTTC. Encoded protein: CASSLGGWGEQFF.